One and the same sample provided the 10 T cell receptor beta chains below, sequenced in a study of shared clonotypes between healthy human individuals. Some clones are missing from TCRdb's copy, which holds only in-frame ones; the method was immunoSEQ multiplex PCR. Among 1.6 million or so clones listed, 98% were seen once. The source material was naive CD4+ T cells sorted from blood. Subset reported: CD45RA+ positively selected. The origin of the receptors is a man aged 30 to 39 in good health.

This chain joins TRBV7-6 and TRBJ2-7; 10 bases are a match to TRBD1. The CDR3 extends over 12 amino acids. The junction had 6 bases not matched to a gene; V was cut back by 3 bases and J by 13 bases. Germline CDR1 SGHVS, CDR2 FNYEAQ. The DNA for the CDR3 is TGTGCCAGCAGCTTCGACAGGGGGCCCATCTACTTC. It is translated as CASSFDRGPIYF. Based on the CDR3 plus reference TRBV7-6 and TRBJ2-7, the full variable domain is GAGVSQSPRYKVTKRGQDVALRCDPISGHVSLYWYRQALGQGPEFLTYFNYEAQQDKSGLPNDRFSAERPEGSISTLTIQRTEQRDSAMYRCASSFDRGPIYFGPGTRLTVT.

In this sample, this clone turned up once. The V and J genes are TRBV7-2 and TRBJ1-3; D uncertain. CDR1 SGHTA and CDR2 FQGNSA come from the germline V gene. V dropped 1 base and J dropped 0 bases, with 7 bases sitting between them. The CDR3 has 15 amino acids. In DNA form, the CDR3 reads TGTGCCAGCAGCTTAGGACCGAGCTCTGGAAACACCATATATTTT. This encodes CASSLGPSSGNTIYF.

V and J are TRBV2 and TRBJ2-2; D assignment may be TRBD1 or TRBD2 (5 bases each). V was trimmed by 7 bases and J by 1 base, leaving 16 bases between them. CDR1 and CDR2 from the germline V gene are SNHLY and FYNNEI. The CDR3 consists of 16 residues. The CDR3 sequence: CASTERDGRNTGELFF. For the CDR3, the DNA is TGTGCCAGCACCGAAAGGGACGGCAGGAACACCGGGGAGCTGTTTTTT.

Concerning this clone itself: Additional DNA sequences in this sample encode the identical CDR3. This rearrangement joins TRBV5-1 to TRBJ2-3; 12 bases align to TRBD2. V shed 1 base, J shed 4 bases, and the junction held 1 base outside the gene matches. The V gene's germline CDR1 is SGHRS and CDR2 YFSETQ. The CDR3 loop spans 15 amino acids. This CDR3 reads CASSLLAGGSDTQYF. In DNA, the CDR3 is TGCGCCAGCAGCTTGCTAGCGGGAGGGTCAGATACGCAGTATTTT.

The gene calls are TRBV7-2 and TRBJ2-1; TRBD2 aligns across 8 bases. The trim removed 2 bases at V and 7 bases at J, leaving 13 bases unmatched. Germline V gene data show CDR1 as SGHTA and CDR2 as FQGNSA. CDR3 length: 17 residues. The CDR3 protein is CASSLTLAGPYGNEQFF. CDR3 DNA: TGTGCCAGCAGCTTAACCTTAGCGGGACCCTACGGGAATGAGCAGTTCTTC.

The DNA of the CDR3 is TGTGCCAGCACCTCTCCCGGGACTCGTAGATACAATGAGCAGTTCTTC. Protein product: CASTSPGTRRYNEQFF. The genes are TRBV28 and TRBJ2-1; tentative D call: TRBD2 (6 bases). Germline assignment: CDR1 MDHEN and CDR2 SYDVKM. With 7 bases removed from V and 4 bases from J, the gap between germline ends came to 20 bases. The CDR3 contains 16 residues.

V is TRBV6-5 and J is TRBJ1-2; tentatively, D is TRBD1 (5 bases). V lost 5 bases and J 6 bases, leaving 10 bases between the germline ends. The CDR3 is 12 amino acids. Germline V gives CDR1 MNHEY, CDR2 SVGAGI. The CDR3 sequence is CASSNSRDGYTF. In DNA form, the CDR3 reads TGTGCCAGCAGTAATTCCAGGGATGGCTACACCTTC.

The rearrangement links TRBV11-2 to TRBJ2-7; 14 nucleotides match TRBD2. V trimming: 5 bases; J trimming: 4 bases; junction bases outside the gene matches: 4. Germline CDR1 SGHAT, CDR2 FQNNGV. The CDR3 has 15 residues. The CDR3 DNA is TGTGCCAGCAGCCCCGGGACTAGCGGGAGATACGAGCAGTACTTC. This translates into CASSPGTSGRYEQYF. Full variable domain (outside the CDR3, taken from reference TRBV11-2 and TRBJ2-7): EAGVAQSPRYKIIEKRQSVAFWCNPISGHATLYWYQQILGQGPKLLIQFQNNGVVDDSQLPKDRFSAERLKGVDSTLKIQPAKLEDSAVYLCASSPGTSGRYEQYFGPGTRLTVT.

This rearrangement joins TRBV29-1 to TRBJ1-1, with a weak D call TRBD1 (5 bases). V was clipped by 6 bases and J by 1 base, with 12 bases between them. The CDR3 has 13 residues. Germline V gene lookup returns CDR1 SQVTM and CDR2 ANQGSEA. The CDR3 DNA sequence: TGCAGCGTCCAGACAGTACCGAACACTGAAGCTTTCTTT. Translation: CSVQTVPNTEAFF.

This chain joins TRBV29-1 and TRBJ2-3, with D uncertain. Germline V CDR1 and CDR2: SQVTM, ANQGSEA. The CDR3 runs 12 residues. V gave up 5 bases and J gave up 2 bases, with 8 bases separating them. Written as DNA, the CDR3 is TGCAGCGTTTCGCCCCCCACAGATACGCAGTATTTT. Translating it yields CSVSPPTDTQYF.